This T cell receptor (beta chain) was documented in a study of long-term antiretroviral therapy in people with HIV (dated by TCRdb to between 2021 and 2023). Regarding the complete study: The earliest samples were collected approximately a decade before the 2015 WHO recommendation for immediate ART, a period when ART was typically delayed until CD4 counts fell. This retrospective serial study examined whether starting ART and sustained HIV suppression were associated with changes in the composition and diversity of the TRB repertoire in peripheral blood. Among the 25 to 30 participants with HIV, about a dozen were female. No cross-contamination during QIAcube processing was seen in test extractions of a monoclonal T-cell line run alongside a few dozen polyclonal samples. From fewer than 35 adults with confirmed HIV infection, the cohort provided under 200 cryopreserved PBMC samples, gathered serially across a mean of around six years (range 1-12). On the study overall, not on this receptor specifically: The samples were dated from about 2004 to 2017, and the ART regimens that were used may be less effective than current ART regimens. Inferences about post-ART repertoire changes were limited because no data were available on ART adherence, viral resistance or therapy changes. Because PBMC availability was limited, only the TCR beta chain was sequenced, with no alpha chain pairing. Expanded TRB clones identified before ART initiation dominated the repertoire across all time points, though the dominance fluctuated and decreased in many PLHIV after ART. HIV repertoires had narrower CDR3 length ranges than controls, and the network structure suggested an antigen-experienced repertoire that shifted only slightly toward naive after ART. Starting ART was linked to a significant rise in TRB diversity, yet even after long-term ART the diversity remained significantly lower than in transplant donor controls. Because cell numbers in pre-ART samples were limited, unsorted PBMC were profiled instead of sorted CD4+ and CD8+ T cells.

Sequencing of the TRB variable region was done with the immunoSEQ hsTCRB v3.0 assay at survey level resolution. A depth of about 40,000-50,000 T-cell genomes per sample was targeted for TRB sequencing. TRB libraries were pooled and sequenced on an Illumina MiSeq using a v3 150-cycle kit. The paper's data handling went like this. Repertoire analysis was run in R within a reproducible Nextflow workflow that covered QC, data transformation and analysis. LymphoSeq2, an R package for exploring AIRR-Seq data, was used to implement custom analyses. Four samples yielding fewer than 5000 total TRB sequences were excluded, leaving 188 analyzed HIV repertoires. Among the 180 or so HIV repertoires that were kept, around 60 were collected before ART initiation and about 130 were collected after ART initiation. Repertoires were downsampled to 5000 TRB nucleotide sequences, with summary statistics averaged over 100 downsampling iterations. The analysis kept only TRB sequences whose CDR3 regions were at least seven amino acids long. Two measures captured diversity: a Shannon entropy-derived clonality score and the Gini coefficient. In repertoire networks, the top 5000 CDR3 amino acid sequences were linked whenever an edit distance of one separated two sequences. GLIPH2 predicted antigen specificity groups and MHC restriction for TRB CDR3 amino acid sequences. Known CMV, EBV, HIV or tissue antigen associations were flagged by matching CDR3 amino acid sequences against VDJdb and McPAS-TCR. Pre-ART, post-ART and control groups were compared with Wilcoxon signed-rank tests and Holm-Bonferroni correction. TCRdb holds this immuneACCESS table with in-frame rearrangements only. Some clones are missing; in checked studies, unresolved V genes explain under half, and the rest has no known cause. V and J calls plus clone size are reproduced from that table; the DNA served to infer D and trimming. In all, the sample holds over 8,500 clones, and around 80% of those were seen once. The top ten hold 20% to 25% of the sample.

The CDR3 measures 16 amino acids from cysteine to phenylalanine. The only DNA kept is the CDR3, 48 bases in frame from the first base. Trimming leaves V shorter by 4 bases and J shorter by 0 bases, with the junction holding 3 bases beyond the gene matches. From the germline V gene, CDR1 is LGHNA and CDR2 is YNFKEQ. A note on this clone: What this receptor recognizes is not known. No base-level quality is on record; no much larger clone is a single base apart. The sample has other DNA sequences that encode this CDR3 too.

Inclusion was restricted to participants for whom at least one PBMC sample before ART initiation and at least two post-ART samples were available. All participants with HIV were treated in the United States of America. Before DNA extraction, cryopreserved samples of roughly 0.85-10 million PBMC were thawed and washed. At the time of the earliest PBMC sample, participants with HIV were aged between roughly 20 and 54 years. Per participant, PBMC samples came from 1-4 timepoints prior to ART initiation and 2-8 timepoints following ART initiation, for a median of 7 samples. For every participant, serial HIV viral load, CD4+ T-cell count, ART history and demographic data were obtained. Using a Qiagen kit on a QIAcube, genomic DNA was extracted from unsorted PBMC, with samples processed in batches of 12.

This TCR was recovered from a man over 45 with HIV. The sequence links TRBV4-2 to TRBJ1-1; 12 bases in the middle match TRBD1. Here the sequenced sample was unsorted PBMCs, taken 7 to 7.5 years after starting antiretroviral therapy. The DNA is as follows: TGTGCCAGCAGCCTGGGGACAGGGGGCATGAACACTGAAGCTTTCTTT. Protein translation: CASSLGTGGMNTEAFF.